Reported below is one T cell receptor beta chain. Its antigen remains unidentified. One base away there is no much larger clone; base qualities are not given. The data stem from a study of PD-L1 blockade in urothelial cancer (dated by TCRdb to between 2016 and 2019). Concerning the study at large: All patients started therapy in the mid-2010s and received atezolizumab 1,200 mg intravenously every 3 weeks. In the same patients, whole exome sequencing and RNA sequencing of pretreatment tumors were performed in addition to TCR sequencing. The study was an exploratory multi-omic analysis of somatic, immune and clinical correlates of response to PD-L1 blockade with atezolizumab in urothelial cancer. Durable clinical benefit was defined as a progression-free survival longer than 6 months, and TCR features were additionally tested against progression-free survival and overall survival. Pretreatment blood TCR-seq was available for nearly 30 patients, at least one posttreatment blood collection was obtained for around 25 patients, and tumor TCR-seq was available for around 25 patients. Blood samples were analyzed at two time points: 3 weeks after treatment start (second dose) and 6 weeks after treatment start. TCR sequencing covered pretreatment tumor samples and matched, serially collected peripheral blood taken before and after atezolizumab treatment. About 85% of the roughly 29 patients were males with bladder-origin urothelial cancer, and about 65% of the roughly 30 reported a prior smoking history. Durable clinical benefit was achieved by nine patients and was not achieved by 20 patients. Patients had an ECOG performance status of 0 or 1 and had received between 0 and 3 prior chemotherapy regimens. A median of 141,255 T cells and approximately 83,000 unique TCRs was obtained from blood samples, and a median clonality of 0.080 was observed. Overall results and qualifications from the work: Small sample size (n ≈ 29) and many exploratory analyses mean the results are intended to be hypothesis-generating. Improved progression-free and overall survival was found to be associated with pretreatment peripheral blood TCR clonality below the median. Greater expansion of tumor-associated TCR clones in peripheral blood 3 weeks after the start of treatment was observed in patients with durable benefit (n ≈ 22, p = 0.022).

The CDR3 has 13 amino acids, counting the end cysteine and phenylalanine. The sequence is cut down to CDR3 DNA, 39 bases in frame from base 1. Trimming takes 7 bases from V and 1 base from J, and the germline ends sit 10 bases apart. The germline V gene yields SNHLY for CDR1 and FYNNEI for CDR2. In the paper's terms, the time point label means: pretreatment peripheral blood. A cohort of 25 to 30 patients with locally advanced or metastatic urothelial carcinoma, treated at Memorial Sloan Kettering on a trial protocol, was included. Peripheral blood mononuclear cells were collected from each patient pretreatment and during treatment, giving between 1 and 8 total time points per patient. The Qiagen DNeasy Blood extraction kit was used to purify genomic DNA from total PBMCs and from tumor samples. PBMCs were collected pretreatment and during treatment, and were isolated and stored as previously described.

Each PCR received spiked-in synthetic TCR analog templates so that absolute template abundance could be estimated from read counts. The immunoSEQ assay was used to amplify TCRbeta CDR3 regions from genomic DNA with bias-controlled V and J gene primers. Sequencing of rearranged TCRbeta segments was performed at approximately 20X coverage. The authors' analysis ran thus. Clustering was used to correct sequencing errors, and CDR3s were annotated against IMGT so that V, D and J genes could be assigned. Downstream analyses used only productive TCRbeta rearrangements and left out out-of-frame or stop-codon sequences. To compute clonality, Shannon entropy was normalized by the log of the number of unique productive sequences and then subtracted from one. Clones differing between time points or between blood and tumor were identified using Fisher's exact test with Benjamini-Hochberg correction, with an adjusted p below 0.01 applied as the threshold. TCRdb mirrors the immuneACCESS table, restricted to in-frame sequences. Some clones are absent from its copies; in checked studies, under half trace to an unresolved V gene, and the reason for the others is unknown. That table gives V, J and clone size, and the DNA gave D and trimming. Within this sample are 38,000 or so clones, with 70% to 90% of them counted one time only. Of the sample, about 16% falls within the top ten clones.

This TCR derives from an older man with urothelial cancer. The chain couples TRBV2 to TRBJ1-1, with the D gene too uncertain to name. Sequencing was performed on PBMCs, taken around atezolizumab (anti-PD-L1) treatment. The CDR3 amino acid sequence is: CASKFSENTEAFF. DNA sequence: TGTGCCAGCAAATTCAGCGAGAACACTGAAGCTTTCTTT.